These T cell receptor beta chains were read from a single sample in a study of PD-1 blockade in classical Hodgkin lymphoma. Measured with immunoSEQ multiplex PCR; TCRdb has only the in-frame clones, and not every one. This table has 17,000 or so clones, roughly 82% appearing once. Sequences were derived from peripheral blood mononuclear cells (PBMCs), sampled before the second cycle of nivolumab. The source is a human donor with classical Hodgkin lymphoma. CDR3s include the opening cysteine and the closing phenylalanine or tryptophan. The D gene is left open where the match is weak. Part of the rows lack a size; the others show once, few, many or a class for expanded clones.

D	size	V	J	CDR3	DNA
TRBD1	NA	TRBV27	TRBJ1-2	CASSFRDRGGYTF	TGTGCCAGCAGTTTCCGGGACAGGGGTGGCTACACCTTC
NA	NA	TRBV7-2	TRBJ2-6	CASTRGNVLTF	TGTGCCAGCACCCGGGGCAACGTCCTGACTTTC
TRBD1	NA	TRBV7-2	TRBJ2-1	CASSLPGQGAGGEQFF	TGTGCCAGCAGCTTACCGGGACAGGGGGCTGGCGGTGAGCAGTTCTTC
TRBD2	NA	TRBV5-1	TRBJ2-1	CASSLAGTWNEQFF	TGCGCCAGCAGCTTAGCGGGGACGTGGAATGAGCAGTTCTTC
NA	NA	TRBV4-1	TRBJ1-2	CASSQPTVGPELNYGYTF	TGCGCCAGCAGCCAACCCACCGTTGGGCCAGAACTGAACTATGGCTACACCTTC
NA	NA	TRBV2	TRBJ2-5	CASQQERAQETQYF	TGTGCCAGCCAACAAGAGCGGGCCCAAGAGACCCAGTACTTC
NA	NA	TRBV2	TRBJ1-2	CASQTDRTLYGYTF	TGTGCCAGCCAAACGGACAGAACGCTTTATGGCTACACCTTC
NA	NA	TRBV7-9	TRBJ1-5	CASSSARLDYGNQPQHF	TGTGCCAGCAGCTCAGCTAGGCTGGATTATGGCAATCAGCCCCAGCATTTT
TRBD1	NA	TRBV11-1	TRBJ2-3	CASSSDRAWDTQYF	TGTGCCAGCAGCTCGGACAGGGCATGGGATACGCAGTATTTT
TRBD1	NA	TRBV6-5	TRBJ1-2	CASSYQGGNDGYTF	TGTGCCAGCAGTTACCAGGGGGGAAATGATGGCTACACCTTC
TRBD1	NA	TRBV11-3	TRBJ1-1	CASSSGTDKNTEAFF	TGTGCCAGCAGCTCCGGGACAGATAAGAACACTGAAGCTTTCTTT
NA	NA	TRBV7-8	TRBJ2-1	CASSLWGESNEQFF	TGTGCCAGCAGCTTATGGGGGGAAAGTAATGAGCAGTTCTTC
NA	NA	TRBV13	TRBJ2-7	CASTSGRGSYEQYF	TGTGCCAGCACCTCGGGCAGGGGTTCCTACGAGCAGTACTTC
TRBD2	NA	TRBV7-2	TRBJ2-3	CASSFRSGGTGDTQYF	TGTGCCAGCAGCTTCCGTAGCGGGGGGACAGGAGATACGCAGTATTTT
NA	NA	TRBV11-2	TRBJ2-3	CASSLVTASTDTQYF	TGTGCCAGCAGCTTAGTTACAGCCAGCACAGATACGCAGTATTTT
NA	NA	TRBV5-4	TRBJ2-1	CASSSRSNEQFF	TGTGCCAGCAGCTCGCGATCGAATGAGCAGTTCTTC
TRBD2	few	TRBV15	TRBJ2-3	CATSRDQFSGTSGVPDTQYF	TGTGCCACCAGCAGAGATCAATTTTCCGGGACTAGCGGGGTCCCAGATACGCAGTATTTT
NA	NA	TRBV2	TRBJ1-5	CASMGLSSQHF	TGTGCCAGCATGGGCCTCTCATCCCAGCATTTT
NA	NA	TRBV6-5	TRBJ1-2	CASSYHGRGGEGYTF	TGTGCCAGCAGTTACCACGGGAGAGGAGGCGAAGGCTACACCTTC
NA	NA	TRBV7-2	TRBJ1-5	CASSPSPAGAGQPQHF	TGTGCCAGCAGCCCGTCACCCGCAGGGGCAGGGCAGCCCCAGCATTTT
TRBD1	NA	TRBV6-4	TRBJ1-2	CASSDSGGGANGYTF	TGTGCCAGCAGTGACTCAGGAGGGGGCGCAAATGGCTACACCTTC
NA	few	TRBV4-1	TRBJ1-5	CASRATGFNQPQHF	TGCGCCAGCAGGGCTACAGGGTTCAATCAGCCCCAGCATTTT
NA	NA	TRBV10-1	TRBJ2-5	CASSGVRSKETQYF	TGCGCCAGCAGCGGGGTCCGCTCGAAAGAGACCCAGTACTTC
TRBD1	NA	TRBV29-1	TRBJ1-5	CSIGEDRGQPQHF	TGCAGCATAGGGGAGGACAGGGGGCAACCCCAGCATTTT
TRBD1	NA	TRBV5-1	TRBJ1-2	CASSLAVTGGGYTF	TGCGCCAGCAGCTTGGCTGTGACAGGGGGTGGCTACACCTTC
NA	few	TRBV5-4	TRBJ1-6	CASSSQKNSPLHF	TGTGCCAGCAGCTCCCAGAAGAATTCACCCCTCCACTTT
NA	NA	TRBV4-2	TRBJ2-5	CASSVPGRIGVETQYF	TGTGCCAGCAGCGTACCCGGACGGATTGGAGTGGAGACCCAGTACTTC
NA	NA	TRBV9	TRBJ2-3	CASSGEGDTQYF	TGTGCCAGCAGCGGCGAGGGAGATACGCAGTATTTT
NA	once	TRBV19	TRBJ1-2	CASQRRRGDGYTF	TGTGCCAGCCAGAGGCGCCGGGGGGACGGCTACACCTTC
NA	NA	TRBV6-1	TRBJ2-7	CASRTKDRAYEQYF	TGTGCCAGCAGGACAAAGGACCGAGCCTACGAGCAGTACTTC
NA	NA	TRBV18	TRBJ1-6	CASSPGGADNSPLHF	TGTGCCAGCTCACCTGGAGGGGCCGATAATTCACCCCTCCACTTT
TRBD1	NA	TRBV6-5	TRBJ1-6	CASRPGQGNNSPLHF	TGTGCCAGCAGGCCCGGACAGGGGAATAATTCACCCCTCCACTTT
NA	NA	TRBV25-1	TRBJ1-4	CASSEVRTATNEKLFF	TGTGCCAGCAGTGAAGTTAGGACGGCAACTAATGAAAAACTGTTTTTT
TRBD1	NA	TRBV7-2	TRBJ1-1	CASSGDRMGEAFF	TGTGCCAGCAGCGGGGACAGGATGGGCGAGGCTTTCTTT
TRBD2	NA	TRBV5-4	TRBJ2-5	CASSLVRAGGKETQYF	TGTGCCAGCAGCTTGGTGAGGGCGGGGGGGAAAGAGACCCAGTACTTC
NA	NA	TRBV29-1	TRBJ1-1	CSAVSGGTEAFF	TGCAGCGCCGTTTCGGGAGGAACTGAAGCTTTCTTT
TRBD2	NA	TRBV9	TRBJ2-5	CASSVGRLAGGPLETQYF	TGTGCCAGCAGCGTAGGTCGCCTAGCGGGGGGGCCTTTGGAGACCCAGTACTTC
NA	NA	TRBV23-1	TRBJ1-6	CASSHGVCDGSPLHF	TGCGCCAGCAGTCATGGGGTTTGTGATGGTTCACCCCTCCACTTT
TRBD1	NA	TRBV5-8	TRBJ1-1	CASSHPGGAGTEAFF	TGTGCCAGCAGCCACCCAGGGGGGGCAGGGACTGAAGCTTTCTTT
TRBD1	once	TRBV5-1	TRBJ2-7	CASSTRTGLDSYEQYF	TGCGCCAGCAGCACCAGGACAGGGTTGGATTCCTACGAGCAGTACTTC
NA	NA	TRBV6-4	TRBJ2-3	CASSEHQGTDTQYF	TGTGCCAGCAGTGAGCATCAGGGAACAGATACGCAGTATTTT
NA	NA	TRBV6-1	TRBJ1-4	CASMVAPTNEKLFF	TGTGCCAGCATGGTGGCGCCAACTAATGAAAAACTGTTTTTT
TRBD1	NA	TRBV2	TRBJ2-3	CASLTGISTDTQYF	TGTGCCAGTCTGACAGGGATTAGCACAGATACGCAGTATTTT
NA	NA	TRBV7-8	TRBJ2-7	CASSLQSSYEQYF	TGTGCCAGCAGCTTACAGAGCTCCTACGAGCAGTACTTC
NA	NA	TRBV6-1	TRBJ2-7	CASRVGELSYEQYF	TGTGCCAGCAGAGTCGGGGAGTTATCCTACGAGCAGTACTTC
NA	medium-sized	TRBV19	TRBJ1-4	CASSQQDRVNEKLFF	TGTGCCAGTAGCCAACAGGACAGAGTGAATGAAAAACTGTTTTTT
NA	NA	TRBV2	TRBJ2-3	CASRRDTGTDTQYF	TGTGCCAGCAGACGGGACACTGGCACAGATACGCAGTATTTT
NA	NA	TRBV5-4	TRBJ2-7	CASSLAARSSYEQYF	TGTGCCAGCAGCTTGGCCGCACGCAGCTCCTACGAGCAGTACTTC
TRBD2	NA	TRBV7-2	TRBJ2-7	CASSPRKGAGTEQYF	TGTGCCAGCAGCCCCCGTAAGGGAGCGGGGACCGAGCAGTACTTC
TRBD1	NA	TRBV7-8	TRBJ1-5	CATSRDRGAGQPQHF	TGTGCCACAAGCCGGGACAGGGGGGCCGGTCAGCCCCAGCATTTT
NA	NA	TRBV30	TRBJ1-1	CAWREGGGYTEAFF	TGTGCCTGGAGAGAGGGTGGGGGATACACTGAAGCTTTCTTT